The clone carrying this TCR beta chain was counted a single time. Its antigen is not identified. TCRdb's table, derived via immunoSEQ multiplex PCR, lists solely in-frame clones and lacks some. The sample includes 84,000 or so clones, 90% to 95% of them seen just once. Individuals having autoimmune disease history or systemic immunosuppression were not enrolled. These data originate in a study of OX40 agonist ivuxolimab in advanced cancers. Study-level background: As their treatment, patients were administered ivuxolimab, an agonistic anti-OX40 (CD134) antibody. General study findings and limits: The CD4+ and CD8+ T cells in the blood had expanded clonally by week 6 at 0.1 to 3.0 mg/kg.

The CDR3 runs to 16 residues. The V and J ends lost 3 bases and 1 base respectively, with 14 bases between them. Germline CDR1 is KGHSH and CDR2 is LQKENI. The source of this sequence is an adult with an advanced solid tumor such as melanoma, head and neck, liver or kidney cancer. The chain couples TRBV18 to TRBJ2-3, with D possibly TRBD1 on 5 matching bases. The material sequenced was CD4+ or CD8+ T cells sorted from blood, taken in a trial of the OX40 agonist ivuxolimab. CDR3 residues: CASSPLGAGGTDTQYF. The CDR3 DNA reads TGTGCCAGCTCACCCCTAGGGGCAGGAGGCACAGATACGCAGTATTTT.